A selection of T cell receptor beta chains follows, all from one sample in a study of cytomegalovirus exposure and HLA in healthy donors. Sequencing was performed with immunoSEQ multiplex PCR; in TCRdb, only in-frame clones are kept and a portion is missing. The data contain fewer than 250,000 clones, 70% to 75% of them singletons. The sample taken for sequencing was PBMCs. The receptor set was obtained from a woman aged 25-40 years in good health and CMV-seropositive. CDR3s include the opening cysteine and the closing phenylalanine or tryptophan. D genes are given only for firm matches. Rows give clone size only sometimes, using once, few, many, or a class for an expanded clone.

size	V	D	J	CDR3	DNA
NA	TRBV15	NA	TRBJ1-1	CATSSRTGKAFF	TGTGCCACCAGCAGTCGCACAGGTAAAGCTTTCTTT
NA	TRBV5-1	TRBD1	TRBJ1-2	CASSLGGQESYGYTF	TGCGCCAGCAGCTTGGGGGGACAGGAAAGCTATGGCTACACCTTC
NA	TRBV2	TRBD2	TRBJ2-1	CASSHPLLAAPINEQFF	TGTGCCAGCAGCCACCCGCTACTAGCGGCCCCAATCAATGAGCAGTTCTTC
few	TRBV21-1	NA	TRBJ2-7	CASSKTQGRLADYEQYF	TGTGCCAGCAGCAAGACCCAGGGAAGACTAGCAGACTACGAGCAGTACTTC
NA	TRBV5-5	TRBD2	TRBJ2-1	CASSSGGTSGRLDNEQFF	TGTGCCAGCAGCTCGGGTGGGACTAGCGGGAGATTGGACAATGAGCAGTTCTTC
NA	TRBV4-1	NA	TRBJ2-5	CASSQVTRGETQYF	TGCGCCAGCAGCCAGGTCACTAGAGGGGAGACCCAGTACTTC
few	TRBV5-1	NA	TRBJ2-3	CASRRTVTDTQYF	TGCGCCAGCAGACGGACAGTCACAGATACGCAGTATTTT
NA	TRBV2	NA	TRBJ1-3	CASSERRAATAGNTIYF	TGTGCCAGCAGTGAGAGGAGAGCAGCCACCGCTGGAAACACCATATATTTT
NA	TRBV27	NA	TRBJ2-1	CASSLGENYNEQFF	TGTGCCAGCAGTCTAGGTGAAAACTACAATGAGCAGTTCTTC
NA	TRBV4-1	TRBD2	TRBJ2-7	CASSQDGVPGLAGVDFYEQYF	TGCGCCAGCAGCCAAGATGGAGTACCGGGACTAGCGGGAGTAGATTTCTACGAGCAGTACTTC
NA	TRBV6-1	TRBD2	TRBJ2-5	CASSLGLAGSETQYF	TGTGCCAGCAGTCTAGGACTAGCGGGTTCAGAGACCCAGTACTTC
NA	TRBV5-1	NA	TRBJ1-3	CASSKSGNTIYF	TGCGCCAGCAGCAAGAGTGGAAACACCATATATTTT
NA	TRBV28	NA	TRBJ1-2	CASSFPGFVYGYTF	TGTGCCAGCAGTTTCCCCGGGTTTGTCTATGGCTACACCTTC
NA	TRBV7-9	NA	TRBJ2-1	CARGVGGGVDNEQFF	TGTGCCAGGGGAGTTGGGGGAGGAGTCGACAATGAGCAGTTCTTC
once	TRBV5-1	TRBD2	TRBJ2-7	CASGASGSSYEQYF	TGCGCCAGCGGGGCTAGCGGGAGTTCCTACGAGCAGTACTTC
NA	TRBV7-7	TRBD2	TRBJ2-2	CASSLGLAGARGELFF	TGTGCTAGCAGCTTGGGGCTAGCGGGAGCCCGCGGGGAGCTGTTTTTT
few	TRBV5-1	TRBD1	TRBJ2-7	CASRTQGASEQYF	TGCGCCAGCAGGACGCAGGGGGCTAGCGAGCAGTACTTC
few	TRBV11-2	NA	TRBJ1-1	CASSLGGAQTEAFF	TGTGCCAGCAGCTTAGGCGGGGCGCAGACTGAAGCTTTCTTT
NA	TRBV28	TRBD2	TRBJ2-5	CASSSAPRLAGGETQYF	TGTGCCAGCAGTTCCGCGCCCAGACTAGCGGGAGGGGAGACCCAGTACTTC
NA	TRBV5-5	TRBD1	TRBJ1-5	CASSLQGATFNQPQHF	TGTGCCAGCAGTTTACAGGGGGCAACATTCAATCAGCCCCAGCATTTT
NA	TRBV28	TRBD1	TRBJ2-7	CASSIKGALYEQYF	TGTGCCAGCAGTATAAAGGGGGCTCTTTACGAGCAGTACTTC
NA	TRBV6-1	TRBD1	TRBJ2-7	CASRGQTSYEQYF	TGTGCCAGCAGGGGACAGACTTCCTACGAGCAGTACTTC
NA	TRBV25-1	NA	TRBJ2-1	CASSGTERDEQFF	TGTGCCAGCAGTGGTACTGAGCGAGATGAGCAGTTCTTC
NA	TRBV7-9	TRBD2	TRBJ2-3	CASRTSGRGDTQYF	TGTGCCAGCAGGACTAGCGGGAGGGGAGATACGCAGTATTTT
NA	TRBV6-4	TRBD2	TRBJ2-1	CASSEDASGHNEQFF	TGTGCCAGCAGTGAAGACGCTAGCGGCCACAATGAGCAGTTCTTC
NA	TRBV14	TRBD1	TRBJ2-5	CASSQLQGARETQYF	TGTGCCAGCAGCCAATTACAGGGGGCGCGGGAGACCCAGTACTTC
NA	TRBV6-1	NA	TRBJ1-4	CASSESYGHINEKLFF	TGTGCCAGCAGTGAATCCTACGGACATATTAATGAAAAACTGTTTTTT
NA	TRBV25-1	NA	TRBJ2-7	CASSDRGSGTYEQYF	TGTGCCAGCAGTGATAGAGGAAGCGGTACCTACGAGCAGTACTTC
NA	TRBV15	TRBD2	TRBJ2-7	CATSRVRTSGTYEQYF	TGTGCCACCAGCAGAGTTCGGACTAGCGGGACCTACGAGCAGTACTTC
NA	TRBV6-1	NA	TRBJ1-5	CASSEAIGGARQPQHF	TGTGCCAGCAGTGAAGCGATTGGAGGGGCTCGCCAGCCCCAGCATTTT
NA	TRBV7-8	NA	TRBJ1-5	CASSRIIDSYQHF	TGTGCCAGCAGCCGCATTATTGACAGTTACCAGCATTTT
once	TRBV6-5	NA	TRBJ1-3	CASSYSGGSSGNTIYF	TGTGCCAGCAGTTACTCGGGAGGAAGCTCTGGAAACACCATATATTTT
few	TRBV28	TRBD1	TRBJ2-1	CASSDRANYNEQFF	TGTGCCAGCAGTGACAGGGCCAATTACAATGAGCAGTTCTTC
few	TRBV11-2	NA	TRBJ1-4	CASSLDQTQGGKLFF	TGTGCCAGCAGCTTAGATCAAACTCAGGGTGGAAAACTGTTTTTT
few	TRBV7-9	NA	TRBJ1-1	CASSLGQNTEAFF	TGTGCCAGCAGCCTCGGACAGAACACTGAAGCTTTCTTT
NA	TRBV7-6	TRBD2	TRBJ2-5	CASSLVSSGRYPTTQYF	TGTGCCAGCAGCCTAGTTTCTAGCGGGAGGTACCCAACGACCCAGTACTTC
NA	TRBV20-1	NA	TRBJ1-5	CSASAGGPQHF	TGCAGTGCTAGTGCCGGGGGGCCCCAGCATTTT
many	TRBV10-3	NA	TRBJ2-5	CAISEGQGGKTQYF	TGTGCCATCAGTGAGGGCCAGGGAGGAAAGACCCAGTACTTC
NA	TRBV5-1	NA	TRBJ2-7	CANSLSGGNPSYEQYF	TGCGCCAACAGCTTGTCAGGCGGGAACCCCTCCTACGAGCAGTACTTC
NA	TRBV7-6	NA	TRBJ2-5	CASSTDRLGDTQETQYF	TGTGCCAGCAGCACCGATCGCCTGGGGGACACACAAGAGACCCAGTACTTC
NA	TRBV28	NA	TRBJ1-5	CASSPPGSNQPQHF	TGTGCCAGCAGTCCTCCAGGGAGCAATCAGCCCCAGCATTTT
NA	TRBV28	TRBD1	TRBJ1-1	CASSPQKTGSAEAFF	TGTGCCAGCAGTCCGCAAAAGACAGGGTCAGCTGAAGCTTTCTTT
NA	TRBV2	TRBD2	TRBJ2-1	CASSDGGSASGSDEQFF	TGTGCCAGCAGTGACGGGGGGTCGGCTAGCGGGAGCGATGAGCAGTTCTTC
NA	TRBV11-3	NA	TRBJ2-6	CASGATGANVLTF	TGTGCCAGCGGAGCAACTGGGGCCAACGTCCTGACTTTC
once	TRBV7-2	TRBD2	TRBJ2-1	CASSLSGLAGTYNEQFF	TGTGCCAGCAGCTTATCGGGACTAGCGGGGACCTACAATGAGCAGTTCTTC